The rows below give T cell receptor beta chains drawn from one sample of a study of T cells in Graves' hyperthyroidism and ophthalmopathy. MiXCR, run by TCRdb on the multiplex PCR reads, gives a single entry per CDR3 protein. The sample lists 730,000 or so distinct CDR3 sequences, around 19% seen once, with around 15% in the top ten. The specimen sequenced was blood. Receptors originate from a woman in her fifties or sixties with Graves' hyperthyroidism that later progressed to Graves' ophthalmopathy. Both conserved end residues are part of each CDR3. Fields, in order: V gene, J gene, clone size, D gene, CDR3 length, CDR3 DNA, CDR3 protein. A D gene is named only where the DNA matches it firmly. Expanded clones are given a class, and other clones once, few, many or no size at all.

>TRBV20-1|TRBJ1-6|many|TRBD1|15
TGCAGTGCTAGGCTCTGGGACAGGGCGGATTCACCCCTCCACTTT
CSARLWDRADSPLHF
>TRBV29-1|TRBJ1-2|many|.|11
TGCAGCGTTGAGTACCAGGGCGGCTACACCTTC
CSVEYQGGYTF
>TRBV20-1|TRBJ2-5|few|.|13
TGCAGTGCTAGGTTAGGGTCCCGGGAGACCCAGTACTTC
CSARLGSRETQYF
>TRBV6-5|TRBJ2-2|few|TRBD2|21
TGTGCCAGCAGTTACTCGCTTCCCGGGACTAGCGGGGGGGCTGCCGCCGGGGAGCTGTTTTTT
CASSYSLPGTSGGAAAGELFF
>TRBV7-2|TRBJ2-5|.|.|16
TGTGCCAGCAGCTTAGACAGGGTTAGGGGCCAAGAGACCCAGTACTTC
CASSLDRVRGQETQYF
>TRBV6-1|TRBJ2-1|few|.|11
TGTGCCAGCAGTGACCGGCGGGCGCAGTTCTTC
CASSDRRAQFF
>TRBV13|TRBJ2-1|few|.|13
TGTGCCAGCAGCTCTAGCACCTACAATGAGCAGTTCTTC
CASSSSTYNEQFF
>TRBV7-9|TRBJ2-5|few|.|13
TGTGCCAGCAGCTTCGGGCAGTGGGAGACCCAGTACTTC
CASSFGQWETQYF
>TRBV12-3/TRBV12-4|TRBJ2-7|.|.|13
TGTGCCAGCAGGAGAGGGACTCTCTACGAGCAGTACTTC
CASRRGTLYEQYF
>TRBV20-1|TRBJ2-3|few|TRBD2|19
TGCAGTGCTAGAGCGTATGGGACTAGCGGGGGGAGAAGCACAGATACGCAGTATTTT
CSARAYGTSGGRSTDTQYF
>TRBV11-1|TRBJ2-5|many|.|12
TGTGCCAGCAGCTTAGAAGCCGGAGGACAGTACTTC
CASSLEAGGQYF
>TRBV12-3/TRBV12-4|TRBJ1-2|few|.|12
TGTGCCAGCAGTTCCTCCGGGTCCGGCTACACCTTC
CASSSSGSGYTF
>TRBV20-1|TRBJ2-3|.|.|16
TGCAGTGCTAGAGACCCGAGTCGGGGGCTCACAGATACGCAGTATTTT
CSARDPSRGLTDTQYF
>TRBV5-1|TRBJ2-5|.|.|13
TGCGCCAGCCGACGTGGTCTCCAAGAGACCCAGTACTTC
CASRRGLQETQYF
>TRBV12-3/TRBV12-4|TRBJ2-3|many|.|20
TGTGCCAGCACCTCGACAGGCTGGCTCCAAGCGGGGACCCGACGGGATACGCAGTATTTT
CASTSTGWLQAGTRRDTQYF
>TRBV5-5|TRBJ1-1|many|.|14
TGTGCCAGCAGCTTACAGGTTAGGAACACTGAAGCTTTCTTT
CASSLQVRNTEAFF
>TRBV4-1|TRBJ1-5|few|.|16
TGCGCCAGCAGCCAAGTGCTATCGGGGGGGAATCAGCCCCAGCATTTT
CASSQVLSGGNQPQHF